Presented here are 16 T cell receptor beta chains from one specimen sequenced in a study of blood T cell repertoires in COVID-19. The table came from immunoSEQ multiplex PCR; TCRdb's copy has only in-frame clones and leaves some out. The data contain some 96,000 clones, under 90% of them seen just once; the ten biggest clones take up about 13%. The sample consisted of peripheral blood. Receptors were obtained from a human donor in a cohort sampled during active COVID-19.

The chain links TRBV23-1 to TRBJ2-7; perhaps TRBD1 as D (6 bases). TRBV23-1 is given ORF status, its function remaining uncertain. V lost 11 bases to trimming and J lost 1 base, with 12 bases between them. This CDR3 region has 12 residues. The CDR3 DNA reads TGCGCCCGCAAGAGGGGGTCCTACGAGCAGTACTTC. Translation gives CARKRGSYEQYF.

This chain uses TRBV6-6 with TRBJ1-3, with D possibly TRBD1 on 6 matching bases. The CDR3 totals 16 residues. From germline, CDR1 is MNHNY and CDR2 SVGAGI (reference sequence). The V end was cut by 2 bases, the J end by 0 bases, with 11 bases between. The CDR3 coding sequence is TGTGCCAGCAGTTACCTCCGGGACATCTCTGGAAACACCATATATTTT. Amino acids: CASSYLRDISGNTIYF.

The rearrangement links TRBV5-1 to TRBJ2-3, with D possibly matching TRBD2 (6 bases). Germline V CDR1 and CDR2: SGHRS, YFSETQ. This CDR3 region has 15 residues. Trimming left V 2 bases short and J 0 bases short, with 10 bases between. For the CDR3, the DNA is TGCGCCAGCAGCTTCGGGGCGGGAAGCACAGATACGCAGTATTTT. This codes for CASSFGAGSTDTQYF.

This chain connects TRBV29-1 to TRBJ1-2, with 8 nucleotides matching TRBD1. After removal of 3 bases from V and 6 bases from J, the junction contained 3 bases not matched to a gene. The CDR3 extends over 12 amino acids. Germline lookup yields CDR1 SQVTM and CDR2 ANQGSEA. CDR3: CSVEAGGDGYTF. The CDR3 DNA reads TGCAGCGTTGAGGCAGGGGGCGATGGCTACACCTTC. The entire variable domain, with the rest obtained from reference TRBV29-1 and TRBJ1-2, is as follows: SAVISQKPSRDICQRGTSLTIQCQVDSQVTMMFWYRQQPGQSLTLIATANQGSEATYESGFVIDKFPISRPNLTFSTLTVSNMSPEDSSIYLCSVEAGGDGYTFGSGTRLTVV.

This chain joins TRBV20-1 and TRBJ2-1, with a possible D match to TRBD1 (6 bases). Trimming removed 3 bases from V and 5 bases from J, with 11 bases in between. The CDR3 extends over 13 amino acids. Germline-derived CDR1 and CDR2 are DFQATT and SNEGSKA (reference sequence). CDR3 region: CSASFGGNNEQFF. The CDR3 DNA sequence: TGCAGTGCTAGTTTTGGGGGCAACAATGAGCAGTTCTTC.

The V call is TRBV6-5, the J call TRBJ2-7; D possibly corresponds to TRBD2 (6 bases). V lost 8 bases, J lost 3 bases, and 14 bases lay in between. This CDR3 contains 13 residues. CDR1 is MNHEY and CDR2 is SVGAGI in the germline V gene. Written as DNA, the CDR3 is TGTGCCAGCCGGGGAGGAGGGGACTACGAGCAGTACTTC. Protein: CASRGGGDYEQYF.

The chain joins TRBV27 to TRBJ2-1; TRBD2 might be the D (6 bases). The germline CDR1 and CDR2 sequences are MNHEY and SMNVEV (reference sequence). This CDR3 contains 15 residues. V was pared by 5 bases and J by 7 bases, with 18 bases between. The CDR3 DNA reads as TGTGCCAGCAGTGCCGGGACTGGCATTCTAAATGAGCAGTTCTTC. Translation: CASSAGTGILNEQFF.

The chain is built from TRBV10-2 and TRBJ2-5; 10 bases are a match to TRBD2. CDR1 is WSHSY, CDR2 SAAADI, per germline. The CDR3 is 14 residues long. Trimming removed 9 bases from V and 5 bases from J; junction bases left unmatched: 9. CDR3 nucleotides: TGCGCCAGTAGCAGCGGGGGGGAGGGGGAGACCCAGTACTTC. Its protein product is CASSSGGEGETQYF.

CDR3 DNA sequence: TGTGCCATCATGAGGGAAAATAATTCACCCCTCCACTTT. Amino acids: CAIMRENNSPLHF. The chain uses TRBV10-3 and TRBJ1-6; D gene uncertain. V lost 7 bases to trimming and J lost 5 bases, with 9 bases between them. Germline loops: CDR1 ENHRY, CDR2 SYGVKD. The CDR3 loop spans 13 amino acids.

This chain joins TRBV14 and TRBJ2-1, with 14 bases identical to TRBD2. After removal of 4 bases from V and 5 bases from J, the junction contained 13 bases not matched to a gene. This CDR3 is built from 19 residues. CDR1 SGHDN and CDR2 FVKESK come from the germline V gene. CDR3 nucleotide sequence: TGTGCCAGCAGCCCAAACCTAGGGACTAGCGGGAGTCTCCACAATGAGCAGTTCTTC. Its translation is CASSPNLGTSGSLHNEQFF.

The table lists this clone with a few counts. V and J are TRBV20-1 and TRBJ2-1; D is possibly TRBD1 (6 bases). CDR1 and CDR2 (germline): DFQATT, SNEGSKA (reference sequence). The CDR3 covers 14 residues. The V end lost 3 bases, the J end lost 3 bases, and 12 bases lay between the germline ends. CDR3 region: CSASKGDYYNEQFF. The CDR3, as DNA: TGCAGTGCTAGTAAGGGGGATTACTACAATGAGCAGTTCTTC.

This chain links TRBV5-6 with TRBJ2-6; D possibly corresponds to TRBD1 (5 bases). The germline V gene encodes CDR1 SGHDT and CDR2 YYEEEE. This CDR3 comprises 14 residues. V was pared by 4 bases and J by 11 bases, with 16 bases between. The CDR3 here is CASSPPGLNHVLTF. CDR3 in DNA: TGTGCCAGCAGCCCGCCAGGGTTAAATCACGTCCTGACTTTC. The full variable domain, its missing parts supplied by reference TRBV5-6 and TRBJ2-6, is DAGVTQSPTHLIKTRGQQVTLRCSPKSGHDTVSWYQQALGQGPQFIFQYYEEEERQRGNFPDRFSGHQFPNYSSELNVNALLLGDSALYLCASSPPGLNHVLTFGAGSRLTVL.

The rearrangement uses TRBV19 and TRBJ2-7, with D possibly TRBD1 on 5 matching bases. Germline CDR1 is LNHDA and CDR2 is SQIVND (reference sequence). The CDR3 contains 12 residues. The germline V and J ends were trimmed by 6 bases and 6 bases, with 12 bases remaining between them. CDR3 loop: CASSYRIGEQYF. As DNA, the CDR3 is TGTGCCAGTAGCTACAGGATTGGCGAGCAGTACTTC.

Only a few counts were recorded for this clone. This sequence joins TRBV11-2 and TRBJ2-3; 8 bases agree with TRBD1. Germline-derived CDR1 and CDR2 are SGHAT and FQNNGV. V was pared by 4 bases and J by 1 base, with 4 bases of the junction left unmatched. The CDR3 length is 15 residues. For the CDR3, the DNA is TGTGCCAGCAGCTCAAGGACAGGGCGCACAGATACGCAGTATTTT. It yields the protein CASSSRTGRTDTQYF.

V is TRBV6-6 and J is TRBJ2-7; 9 bases are a match to TRBD2. With 0 bases clipped from V and 9 bases from J, the junction kept 12 bases outside the gene matches. This CDR3 region has 16 residues. Germline V gives CDR1 MNHNY, CDR2 SVGAGI (reference sequence). CDR3 protein: CASSYSMVAGEIGQYF. The CDR3 DNA is TGTGCCAGCAGTTACTCGATGGTAGCGGGGGAAATTGGGCAGTACTTC.

This clone was detected a few times. Other DNA sequences within the sample encode an identical CDR3. This chain connects TRBV19 to TRBJ2-2; a possible D gene is TRBD1 (5 bases). This CDR3 has 15 amino acids. The germline V gene encodes CDR1 LNHDA and CDR2 SQIVND (reference sequence). The V end lost 6 bases, the J end lost 0 bases, and 11 bases lay between the germline ends. CDR3 sequence reads: CASRVGQANTGELFF. DNA for the CDR3: TGTGCCAGTAGGGTGGGGCAGGCGAACACCGGGGAGCTGTTTTTT.